This T cell receptor beta chain was recovered during a study of blood T cells in healthy people across ages. Through a sample-barcoded 5' primer and a J-beta primer mix, a second PCR was run for about 6 to 12 cycles. A single record per CDR3 protein comes from TCRdb applying MiXCR to the 5' RACE reads. The sample records 500,000 to 550,000 distinct CDR3 sequences, about 25% being singletons. With 3 bases removed from V and 8 bases from J, the gap between germline ends came to 10 bases. Germline V gene sequence: CDR1 SNHLY, CDR2 FYNNEI. The CDR3 runs 13 residues. These sequences were also reported in another study, on T cells of mothers and their children.

This chain links TRBV2 with TRBJ1-4; D possibly corresponds to TRBD1 (5 bases). This receptor was identified in a boy under 18 in good health. The sequenced sample was blood. DNA of the CDR3: TGTGCCAGCAGTGATCGACGGGGGGAAAAACTGTTTTTT. Protein: CASSDRRGEKLFF.